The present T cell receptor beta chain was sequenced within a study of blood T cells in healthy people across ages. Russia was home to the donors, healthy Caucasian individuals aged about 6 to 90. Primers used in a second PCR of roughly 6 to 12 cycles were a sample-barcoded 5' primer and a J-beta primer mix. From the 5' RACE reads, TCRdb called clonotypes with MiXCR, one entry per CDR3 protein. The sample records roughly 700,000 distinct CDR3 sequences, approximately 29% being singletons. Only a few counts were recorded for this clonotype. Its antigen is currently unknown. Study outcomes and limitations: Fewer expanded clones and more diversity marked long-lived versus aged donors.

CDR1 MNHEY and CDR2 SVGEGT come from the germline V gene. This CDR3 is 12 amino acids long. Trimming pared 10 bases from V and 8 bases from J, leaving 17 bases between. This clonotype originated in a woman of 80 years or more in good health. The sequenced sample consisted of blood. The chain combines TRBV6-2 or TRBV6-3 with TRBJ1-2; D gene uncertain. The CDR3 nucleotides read TGTGCCACCTCGGACGCGCGTCCAGGCTACACCTTC. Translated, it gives CATSDARPGYTF.